The 19 T cell receptor beta chains presented below share a single source sample, sequenced in a study of T cells in Graves' hyperthyroidism and ophthalmopathy (dated 2019 in TCRdb). The library was obtained by multiplex PCR. TCRdb records Illumina HiSeq 2000 as the sequencer. TCR beta CDR3 regions were amplified from RNA transcripts. The TCR CDR3 was subjected to a first round of RT-PCR using the HTBI primer set and the Qiagen OneStep RT-PCR kit. TCRdb itself trimmed the public reads at Q25 with fastp, ran MiXCR and retained productive beta chains. A single entry per CDR3 protein holds the most common genes and DNA from its merged rows. This sample holds over 120,000 distinct CDR3 sequences; roughly a fifth were observed only once. The ten largest make up more than 60% of the sample. The specimen was blood. These receptors were taken from a woman aged 45-65 years with Graves' hyperthyroidism that later progressed to Graves' ophthalmopathy.

This clonotype was recorded many times. The genes are TRBV5-1 and TRBJ2-6, with D possibly matching TRBD1 (5 bases). Germline-derived CDR1 and CDR2 are SGHRS and YFSETQ. This CDR3 region has 18 residues. Trimming stripped 1 base from V and 0 bases from J, with 14 bases between. The CDR3, as DNA: TGCGCCAGCAGCTTGCAGGGCCCCCTCAACTCTGGGGCCAACGTCCTGACTTTC. This gives the protein CASSLQGPLNSGANVLTF.

In its sample, this clonotype was seen many times. V is TRBV12-3 or TRBV12-4 and J is TRBJ2-7, with 9 positions matching TRBD1. The CDR3 has 14 residues. V was pared by 6 bases and J by 5 bases, with 8 bases of the junction left unmatched. As DNA, the CDR3 is TGTGCCAGCAGCAAGGGACAGGGCGAGAACGAGCAGTACTTC. Translating it yields CASSKGQGENEQYF.

The chain has TRBV11-2 and TRBJ2-7, with 11 nucleotides matching TRBD2. From germline, CDR1 is SGHAT and CDR2 FQNNGV. The ends lost 3 bases at V and 1 base at J; junction bases unmatched: 5. CDR3 length: 16 amino acids. The CDR3: CASSFTSGSPSYEQYF. The CDR3 DNA follows: TGTGCCAGCAGCTTCACTAGCGGGAGTCCTTCCTACGAGCAGTACTTC.

This clonotype was seen more than once but under ten times. The chain links TRBV10-2 to TRBJ1-4, with TRBD1 as a possible D gene (5 bases). CDR1 WSHSY and CDR2 SAAADI come from the germline V gene. This CDR3 is built from 16 residues. Trimming removed 6 bases at V and 0 bases at J, with 14 bases between. The CDR3 spells CASRKGTGATNEKLFF. CDR3 bases: TGCGCCAGCAGAAAGGGGACGGGTGCAACTAATGAAAAACTGTTTTTT.

This clonotype was seen at least ten times. J is TRBJ2-5 and V is TRBV5-6; TRBD1 is a possible D gene (6 bases). Germline CDR1 is SGHDT and CDR2 is YYEEEE. Trimming took 0 bases from V and 4 from J, leaving 13 bases between them. The CDR3 runs 15 residues. CDR3 protein: CASSLVAGAGETQYF. The CDR3 bases are TGTGCCAGCAGCTTGGTCGCAGGGGCAGGAGAGACCCAGTACTTC.

The J gene is TRBJ1-2, the V gene TRBV7-9; D gene ambiguous. The V and J ends lost 2 bases and 8 bases respectively, with 12 bases between them. This CDR3 has 13 amino acids. CDR1 is SEHNR, CDR2 FQNEAQ, per germline (reference sequence). CDR3 amino acids: CASSLSMGGGYTF. CDR3 DNA sequence: TGTGCCAGCAGCTTATCGATGGGAGGAGGCTACACCTTC.

This clonotype turned up a few times. V is TRBV5-1 and J is TRBJ2-5, with D maybe TRBD2 (5 bases). Trimming shortened V by 4 bases and J by 4 bases, and 14 bases separated the two germline ends. This CDR3 is 14 amino acids long. Per the germline V gene, CDR1 is SGHRS and CDR2 is YFSETQ. The CDR3 region is CASSHFSAGETQYF. The CDR3 region has the DNA TGCGCCAGCAGCCACTTCTCGGCGGGAGAGACCCAGTACTTC.

The V and J genes are TRBV2 and TRBJ1-2; possibly TRBD1 for D (5 bases). The CDR3 is 14 residues long. Germline V gene sequence: CDR1 SNHLY, CDR2 FYNNEI. V lost 2 bases and J 4 bases, leaving 11 bases between the germline ends. The CDR3 bases are TGTGCCAGCAGTGAAAGGAGGGGCAGCTATGGCTACACCTTC. As protein: CASSERRGSYGYTF.

For this clonotype: Since the CDR3 does not end with the conserved phenylalanine or tryptophan, this likely comes from a read error. J is TRBJ2-7 and V is TRBV5-4; 7 bases line up with TRBD1. CDR3 length: 13 amino acids. In germline, CDR1 is SGHNT, CDR2 YYREEE (reference sequence). J was trimmed by 6 bases and V by 3 bases; bases with no gene match: 6. DNA of the CDR3: TGTGCCAGCAGCTCCCTGGACAGGTGCGAGCAGTACTCC. This sequence encodes CASSSLDRCEQYS.

This clonotype was seen at least ten times. The chain links TRBV5-1 to TRBJ2-7, with TRBD1 matching over 8 bases. After removal of 4 bases from V and 1 base from J, the junction contained 13 bases not matched to a gene. This CDR3 region has 17 residues. CDR1 and CDR2 (germline): SGHRS, YFSETQ. The CDR3 sequence is CASSLGQGNAPSYEQYF. DNA for the CDR3: TGCGCCAGCAGCCTTGGACAGGGCAACGCTCCATCCTACGAGCAGTACTTC.

This clonotype was recorded many times. V is TRBV28 and J is TRBJ1-1; D is uncertain. The CDR3 loop spans 11 amino acids. Germline CDR1 and CDR2: MDHEN and SYDVKM. V lost 2 bases to trimming and J lost 8 bases, with 6 bases between them. The DNA for the CDR3 is TGTGCCAGCAGTTTAGATTTCGAAGCTTTCTTT. Amino acids: CASSLDFEAFF.

The genes are TRBV4-2 and TRBJ2-2; 11 bases agree with TRBD2. The CDR3 is 19 amino acids. Per the germline V gene, CDR1 is LGHNA and CDR2 is YNFKEQ. Trimming removed 4 bases from V and 2 bases from J; junction bases left unmatched: 12. CDR3 in amino acids: CASSPQMGLAATNTGELFF. CDR3 coding DNA: TGTGCCAGCAGCCCTCAGATGGGACTAGCGGCAACAAACACCGGGGAGCTGTTTTTT.

This clonotype was recorded many times. V is TRBV2 and J is TRBJ1-2; possible D gene TRBD1, 5 bases. Germline CDR1 and CDR2: SNHLY and FYNNEI. CDR3 size: 14 residues. Trimming removed 1 base from V and 4 bases from J, with 10 bases in between. The CDR3 region is CASSEGPRAYGYTF. The CDR3 DNA reads TGTGCCAGCAGTGAAGGTCCCAGGGCCTATGGCTACACCTTC.

This clonotype was counted only a few times. The chain carries TRBV5-1 and TRBJ1-2, with 7 positions matching TRBD1. Germline V gene data show CDR1 as SGHRS and CDR2 as YFSETQ. Unmatched junction bases numbered 13, after V lost 4 bases and J lost 4 bases. The CDR3 extends over 16 amino acids. DNA of the CDR3: TGCGCCAGCAGCGAGGGGGCGCTGGGTGAAGGCTATGGCTACACCTTC. This codes for CASSEGALGEGYGYTF.

V is TRBV7-2 and J is TRBJ2-1; TRBD2 matches 15 bases. Germline loops: CDR1 SGHTA, CDR2 FQGNSA. The CDR3 is 16 residues long. Trimming took 4 bases from V and 7 from J; bases not matched to a gene: 5. In nucleotides, the CDR3 is TGTGCCAGCAGCTACGGGACTAGCGGGAGGAAGAATGAGCAGTTCTTC. It is translated as CASSYGTSGRKNEQFF.

This clonotype was counted a single time. This chain joins TRBV27 and TRBJ2-1, with 8 positions matching TRBD2. This CDR3 is 17 amino acids long. The junction had 8 bases not matched to a gene; V was cut back by 3 bases and J by 1 base. The germline V gene encodes CDR1 MNHEY and CDR2 SMNVEV (reference sequence). CDR3 sequence: CASSFPTSGLSYNEQFF. The CDR3, as DNA: TGTGCCAGCAGTTTCCCCACTAGCGGTTTATCCTACAATGAGCAGTTCTTC.

The gene calls are TRBV7-2 and TRBJ2-3; D is ambiguous. V lost 4 bases, J lost 3 bases, and 17 bases lay in between. Germline V CDR1 and CDR2: SGHTA, FQGNSA. The CDR3 length is 16 residues. The CDR3 region has the DNA TGTGCCAGCAGCTCACATCGGTTGGAGAGAACAGATACGCAGTATTTT. Residues: CASSSHRLERTDTQYF.

The V and J genes are TRBV27 and TRBJ1-2; D perhaps matches TRBD1 (5 bases). The germline V gene has CDR1 MNHEY and CDR2 SMNVEV (reference sequence). This CDR3 region has 16 residues. Trimming left V 4 bases short and J 5 bases short, with 20 bases between. The CDR3 DNA reads as TGTGCCAGCAGTTCACACATTCGTCGGGACGGATATGGCTACACCTTC. Protein: CASSSHIRRDGYGYTF.

V usage is TRBV20-1 and J usage is TRBJ2-3; 12 bases fit TRBD2. The CDR3 is 17 amino acids. CDR1 DFQATT and CDR2 SNEGSKA come from the germline V gene (reference sequence). V was pared by 6 bases and J by 5 bases, with 15 bases of the junction left unmatched. CDR3: CSAYSSGLAGLRDTQYF. As DNA, the CDR3 is TGCAGTGCCTATTCATCCGGACTAGCGGGGTTGAGAGATACGCAGTATTTT.